These 30 T cell receptor beta chains originate from one sample sequenced in a study of graft-versus-host responses after intestinal transplantation. Only in-frame clones appear in the TCRdb table, and some are missing; sequencing was by immunoSEQ multiplex PCR. This table holds about 85,000 clones, 83% found once. The antigens of these receptors remain unknown. Material: unstimulated CD8+ T cells sorted from spleen or lymph node cells, obtained before intestinal transplant. The source of these receptors is a human donor who received an intestinal transplant.

This chain uses TRBV5-1 with TRBJ2-1; the D is unclear. Germline V lookup: CDR1 SGHRS, CDR2 YFSETQ. V was pared by 5 bases and J by 4 bases, with 7 bases between. The CDR3 sequence is 12 residues long. In DNA form, the CDR3 reads TGCGCCAGCAGACGACCGTACAATGAGCAGTTCTTC. Amino acid sequence: CASRRPYNEQFF.

The rearrangement joins TRBV13 to TRBJ1-1; the D gene is possibly TRBD1 (6 bases). Germline assignment: CDR1 PRHDT and CDR2 FYEKMQ (reference sequence). The CDR3 consists of 14 residues. Trimming took 5 bases from V and 0 from J, leaving 10 bases between them. CDR3 nucleotides: TGTGCCAGCAGCCGAGGGGGAATGAACACTGAAGCTTTCTTT. Protein sequence: CASSRGGMNTEAFF.

This clone was counted between two and nine times. This CDR3 reads CASSQIRRGDLGTGGAGEQYF. Written as DNA, the CDR3 is TGCGCCAGCAGCCAGATTAGAAGAGGGGACCTTGGGACAGGGGGCGCGGGGGAGCAGTACTTC. The chain couples TRBV4-1 to TRBJ2-7; 12 bases agree with TRBD1. V lost 3 bases to trimming and J lost 7 bases; unmatched junction nucleotides: 25. The CDR3 has 21 residues. Looked up from germline, CDR1 is MGHRA and CDR2 is YSYEKL.

The chain joins TRBV27 to TRBJ2-5, with D possibly TRBD1 on 6 matching bases. Germline V gene sequence: CDR1 MNHEY, CDR2 SMNVEV (reference sequence). This CDR3 contains 14 residues. Trimming removed 0 bases from V and 4 bases from J, with 9 bases in between. The CDR3 here is CASSLSGAGETQYF. The CDR3 bases are TGTGCCAGCAGTTTATCGGGGGCCGGAGAGACCCAGTACTTC.

This chain uses TRBV7-2 with TRBJ2-1; 9 nucleotides agree with TRBD2. J lost 2 bases, V lost 8 bases, and 7 bases had no gene match. The CDR3 loop spans 15 amino acids. Germline values: CDR1 SGHTA, CDR2 FQGNSA. The CDR3 nucleotides read TGTGCCAGCGGGGCGCTAGCGGGGCCCTACAATGAGCAGTTCTTC. Its translation: CASGALAGPYNEQFF. The variable domain in full, with the rest retrieved from reference TRBV7-2 and TRBJ2-1, is GAGVSQSPSNKVTEKGKDVELRCDPISGHTALYWYRQSLGQGLEFLIYFQGNSAPDKSGLPSDRFSAERTGGSVSTLTIQRTQQEDSAVYLCASGALAGPYNEQFFGPGTRLTVL.

Notes on this clone: The identical CDR3 is also encoded by other nucleotide sequences in the sample. The chain is built from TRBV5-6 and TRBJ1-1; D remains unclear. V lost 0 bases to trimming and J lost 5 bases, with 5 bases between them. The CDR3 spans 12 residues. Germline CDR1 and CDR2: SGHDT and YYEEEE. CDR3 nucleotides: TGTGCCAGCAGCTTGGGTGCGACTGAAGCTTTCTTT. Its translation is CASSLGATEAFF.

The rearrangement links TRBV7-9 to TRBJ2-1; 7 positions match TRBD1. V trimming: 5 bases; J trimming: 8 bases; junction bases outside the gene matches: 9. Germline V gives CDR1 SEHNR, CDR2 FQNEAQ (reference sequence). The length of the CDR3 is 14 residues. CDR3 nucleotides: TGTGCCAGCAGCACAGGCTCTAGGGGGCATGAGCAGTTCTTC. Translation gives CASSTGSRGHEQFF.

This chain uses TRBV2 with TRBJ1-5; D is perhaps TRBD1 (5 bases). CDR3 length equals 15 residues. Germline CDR1 is SNHLY and CDR2 is FYNNEI. Trimming took off 3 bases at V and 5 bases at J, with 14 bases between the two ends. CDR3: CASSEGVGVYQPQHF. The CDR3 DNA reads as TGTGCCAGCAGTGAGGGGGTAGGGGTTTATCAGCCCCAGCATTTT.

The chain links TRBV19 to TRBJ2-3; D not certain. The CDR3 loop spans 13 amino acids. Trimming removed 5 bases from V and 2 bases from J, with 8 bases in between. Per the germline V gene, CDR1 is LNHDA and CDR2 is SQIVND (reference sequence). In DNA, the CDR3 is TGTGCCAGTAGTTCGGCTTCCACAGATACGCAGTATTTT. Its protein is CASSSASTDTQYF.

The count of this clone is one. The CDR3 bases are TGCGCCAGCAGTCTGGGATACGAGCAGTACTTC. Amino acids: CASSLGYEQYF. The chain has TRBV10-2 and TRBJ2-7, with D unresolved. CDR3 size: 11 residues. With 5 bases removed from V and 4 bases from J, the gap between germline ends came to 6 bases. Per the germline V gene, CDR1 is WSHSY and CDR2 is SAAADI.

The rearrangement joins TRBV13 to TRBJ2-7; 10 nucleotides align to TRBD1. CDR3 size: 13 residues. Germline V CDR1 and CDR2: PRHDT, FYEKMQ (reference sequence). V was clipped by 3 bases and J by 7 bases; unmatched bases: 3. In nucleotides, the CDR3 is TGTGCCAGCAGCTTGGGGACAGGGGAGGAGCAGTACTTC. Translating it yields CASSLGTGEEQYF.

This clone was seen more than once but under ten times. The chain uses TRBV28 and TRBJ1-4; possibly TRBD1 for D (5 bases). The CDR3 loop spans 16 amino acids. V gave up 3 bases and J gave up 3 bases, with 14 bases separating them. Germline V lookup: CDR1 MDHEN, CDR2 SYDVKM. The CDR3 here is CASSLLLQAANEKLFF. CDR3 coding DNA: TGTGCCAGCAGTTTGCTTCTACAGGCGGCTAATGAAAAACTGTTTTTT.

In this sample, this clone turned up a few times. The rearrangement uses TRBV9 and TRBJ2-1; D not certain. Germline CDR1 SGDLS, CDR2 YYNGEE. Trimming pared 8 bases from V and 0 bases from J, leaving 15 bases between. This CDR3 spans 15 amino acids. This chain's CDR3 is CASSWGSSSYNEQFF. The CDR3 region has the DNA TGTGCCAGTTCCTGGGGATCGTCCTCCTACAATGAGCAGTTCTTC.

V usage is TRBV6-6 and J usage is TRBJ2-5, with 10 positions matching TRBD1. TRBJ2-7 matches the DNA end more closely, so the J call is doubtful. The CDR3 totals 16 residues. Germline lookup yields CDR1 MNHNY and CDR2 SVGAGI (reference sequence). The CDR3 loop reads CASSQETGGLDYEQYF. The DNA of the CDR3 is TGTGCCAGCAGTCAAGAGACAGGGGGCTTGGACTACGAGCAGTACTTC.

The genes are TRBV10-3 and TRBJ2-7; possible D gene TRBD1, 5 bases. Looked up from germline, CDR1 is ENHRY and CDR2 is SYGVKD. Trimming took 2 bases from V and 3 from J, leaving 23 bases between them. The CDR3 has 18 amino acids. CDR3 DNA: TGTGCCATCAGTGAGAGAAGGCAGGGTGTTTTTTCCCTCTACGAGCAGTACTTC. It encodes CAISERRQGVFSLYEQYF.

The V gene is TRBV6-5, the J gene TRBJ1-1, with a possible D match to TRBD1 (5 bases). The V end was cut by 5 bases, the J end by 3 bases, with 13 bases between. From germline, CDR1 is MNHEY and CDR2 SVGAGI. The CDR3 has 14 residues. Here the CDR3 reads CASSGGLGHTEAFF. In DNA form, the CDR3 reads TGTGCCAGCAGTGGGGGTCTGGGACACACTGAAGCTTTCTTT.

The chain uses TRBV28 and TRBJ1-5; the D is unclear. Germline CDR1 reads MDHEN; CDR2 reads SYDVKM. Trimming stripped 3 bases from V and 5 bases from J, with 14 bases between. The CDR3 is 15 amino acids. CDR3 residues: CASSLAWGAYQPQHF. CDR3 in DNA: TGTGCCAGCAGTTTGGCTTGGGGAGCCTATCAGCCCCAGCATTTT.

The chain combines TRBV18 with TRBJ2-7; a weak D match, TRBD1 (6 bases). Germline-derived CDR1 and CDR2 are KGHSH and LQKENI. The V end lost 0 bases, the J end lost 0 bases, and 6 bases lay between the germline ends. CDR3 size: 14 residues. CDR3 sequence reads: CASSPPGGSYEQYF. CDR3 DNA sequence: TGTGCCAGCTCACCACCAGGGGGCTCCTACGAGCAGTACTTC. The variable domain in full, completed from reference TRBV18 and TRBJ2-7, reads NAGVMQNPRHLVRRRGQEARLRCSPMKGHSHVYWYRQLPEEGLKFMVYLQKENIIDESGMPKERFSAEFPKEGPSILRIQQVVRGDSAAYFCASSPPGGSYEQYFGPGTRLTVT.

The chain carries TRBV6-6 and TRBJ1-2; 9 bases map to TRBD1. The CDR3 is 13 amino acids. Trimming took 3 bases from V and 8 from J; bases not matched to a gene: 4. CDR1 is MNHNY and CDR2 is SVGAGI in the germline V gene (reference sequence). The CDR3 loop is CASSYGTGLGYTF. The CDR3 DNA reads as TGTGCCAGCAGTTATGGGACAGGGTTAGGCTACACCTTC.

This clone was recorded a few times. The J gene is TRBJ1-5, the V gene TRBV6-1; 9 bases agree with TRBD1. Germline CDR1 MNHNS, CDR2 SASEGT. The CDR3 has 16 amino acids. The V segment lost 2 bases and the J segment 1 base; nucleotides outside the gene matches: 3. CDR3 sequence (DNA): TGTGCCAGCAGTGAATACGGGACAGGGAGCAATCAGCCCCAGCATTTT. Protein product: CASSEYGTGSNQPQHF.

This clone showed up just a few times. This sequence joins TRBV2 and TRBJ2-7; 9 bases agree with TRBD1. The germline CDR1 and CDR2 sequences are SNHLY and FYNNEI. CDR3 length: 13 residues. This chain's CDR3 is CASSEKLGTGTTV. The CDR3 DNA sequence: TGTGCCAGCAGTGAAAAGTTGGGGACAGGGACGACGGTC.

V usage is TRBV6-1 and J usage is TRBJ2-5; TRBD2 aligns across 8 bases. The CDR3 covers 16 residues. The V and J ends lost 1 base and 6 bases, in that order; junction bases with no gene match: 10. Germline V gene sequence: CDR1 MNHNS, CDR2 SASEGT. CDR3: CASSEVTSGFSQTQYF. Here the CDR3 DNA reads TGTGCCAGCAGTGAAGTCACTAGCGGATTCTCGCAGACCCAGTACTTC.

The chain recombines TRBV19 with TRBJ1-5; D remains ambiguous. CDR1 is LNHDA and CDR2 is SQIVND in the germline V gene (reference sequence). Between the trimmed V and J ends, which lost 1 base and 2 bases, there was a span of 6 bases. There are 14 residues in the CDR3. In DNA form, the CDR3 reads TGTGCCAGTAGTATAGTCGGAGGCAATCAGCCCCAGCATTTT. It translates to CASSIVGGNQPQHF.

The chain recombines TRBV6-5 with TRBJ2-7, with 10 bases aligning to TRBD1. The CDR3 length is 14 residues. Germline CDR1 and CDR2: MNHEY and SVGAGI. The J segment lost 0 bases and the V segment lost 6 bases, leaving 2 bases of the junction unmatched. CDR3 protein: CASRGTGDSYEQYF. Here the CDR3 DNA reads TGTGCCAGCAGGGGGACAGGGGACTCCTACGAGCAGTACTTC.

The chain recombines TRBV6-5 with TRBJ2-7; TRBD2 matches 7 bases. Per the germline V gene, CDR1 is MNHEY and CDR2 is SVGAGI. CDR3 length equals 15 residues. Losses at the gene ends were 6 bases for V and 1 base for J; bases not matched to a gene: 9. CDR3 DNA sequence: TGTGCCAGCAGCCCTCGATGGCGGGAGTCCTACGAGCAGTACTTC. It codes for CASSPRWRESYEQYF.

This clone was seen once. This chain joins TRBV4-1 and TRBJ2-3, with D possibly matching TRBD2 (5 bases). This CDR3 comprises 15 residues. Trimming took 0 bases from V and 4 from J, leaving 11 bases between them. Per germline, CDR1 MGHRA and CDR2 YSYEKL. The CDR3 sequence: CASSQDGESPDTQYF. CDR3 coding DNA: TGCGCCAGCAGCCAAGATGGGGAGTCCCCAGATACGCAGTATTTT.

The CDR3 protein is CASSCVRGFDYEQYF. The DNA of the CDR3 is TGTGCCAGCAGTTGTGTTCGAGGGTTTGACTACGAGCAGTACTTC. V and J are TRBV6-1 and TRBJ2-7; a weak D match, TRBD2 (5 bases). Trimming left V 5 bases short and J 3 bases short, with 17 bases between. This CDR3 is built from 15 residues. The V gene's germline CDR1 is MNHNS and CDR2 SASEGT.

In this sample, this clone turned up a few times. V is TRBV2 and J is TRBJ2-1; D possibly corresponds to TRBD1 (5 bases). The V and J ends lost 4 bases and 1 base respectively, with 11 bases between them. Germline V gene data show CDR1 as SNHLY and CDR2 as FYNNEI. The CDR3 is 15 amino acids. For the CDR3, the DNA is TGTGCCAGCAGTGCAGGGCTTACGTCCTACAATGAGCAGTTCTTC. This gives the protein CASSAGLTSYNEQFF.

The chain uses TRBV13 and TRBJ1-1, with D possibly matching TRBD1 (5 bases). This CDR3 is 17 amino acids long. Per the germline V gene, CDR1 is PRHDT and CDR2 is FYEKMQ (reference sequence). Trimming took 0 bases from V and 0 from J, leaving 14 bases between them. The CDR3 loop reads CASSLGRTGPMNTEAFF. Here the CDR3 DNA reads TGTGCCAGCAGCTTAGGGCGCACAGGACCCATGAACACTGAAGCTTTCTTT. Complete variable domain (other parts from reference TRBV13 and TRBJ1-1): AAGVIQSPRHLIKEKRETATLKCYPIPRHDTVYWYQQGPGQDPQFLISFYEKMQSDKGSIPDRFSAQQFSDYHSELNMSSLELGDSALYFCASSLGRTGPMNTEAFFGQGTRLTVV.

For the CDR3, the DNA is TGTGCCAGCAGCTTGAGTCCTAGAGTCTCGGGAGAGCAGTACTTC. It yields the protein CASSLSPRVSGEQYF. The V gene is TRBV5-4, the J gene TRBJ2-7; D perhaps matches TRBD2 (5 bases). The germline CDR1 and CDR2 sequences are SGHNT and YYREEE (reference sequence). The V and J ends lost 1 base and 7 bases respectively, with 18 bases between them. The CDR3 loop spans 15 amino acids.